This is a list of T cell receptor beta chains from one sample in a study of shared clonotypes between healthy human individuals. This table comes from immunoSEQ multiplex PCR, and its TCRdb copy is limited to in-frame clones, with some not included. The sample contains 2,500,000 or so clones, 92% of which appear only once. Sequencing was performed on naive CD4+ T cells from PBMCs. The source of these receptors is a man aged 18 to 30 in good health. Some clones in this sample may be carry-over from other donors' samples. The CDR3 runs from the conserved cysteine through the conserved F or W. A D gene is named only where the DNA matches it firmly. Size is stated for part of the rows, as once, few or many counts, or as a class when the clone is expanded.

d_call | j_call | v_call | clone_size | cdr3_aa | cdr3_nt
TRBD1 | TRBJ2-3 | TRBV5-4 | NA | CASSLGGQGADTQYF | TGTGCCAGCAGCTTAGGGGGACAGGGTGCAGATACGCAGTATTTT
NA | TRBJ1-4 | TRBV11-1 | NA | CASSRDGRQGEKLFF | TGTGCCAGCAGCCGAGACGGACGCCAGGGCGAAAAACTGTTTTTT
NA | TRBJ2-3 | TRBV2 | NA | CASSGQAGDTQYF | TGTGCCAGCAGTGGACAGGCCGGAGATACGCAGTATTTT
TRBD1 | TRBJ2-7 | TRBV29-1 | NA | CSVGQGAYEQYF | TGCAGCGTTGGACAGGGGGCTTACGAGCAGTACTTC
NA | TRBJ2-3 | TRBV29-1 | NA | CSGQPGSSDTQYF | TGCAGCGGTCAACCAGGAAGTTCAGATACGCAGTATTTT
NA | TRBJ2-7 | TRBV21-1 | NA | CASSKVGMVGRSDYEQYF | TGTGCCAGCAGCAAAGTTGGAATGGTGGGACGGAGCGACTACGAGCAGTACTTC
NA | TRBJ2-2 | TRBV5-1 | NA | CASSEGRPRSGELFF | TGCGCCAGCAGCGAGGGACGCCCTAGGAGCGGGGAGCTGTTTTTT
TRBD1 | TRBJ2-7 | TRBV18 | NA | CASSPDRVGTYEQYF | TGTGCCAGCTCTCCTGACAGGGTGGGGACCTACGAGCAGTACTTC
TRBD1 | TRBJ2-1 | TRBV6-5 | NA | CASSLTGGANNEQFF | TGTGCCAGCAGTTTGACAGGGGGCGCTAACAATGAGCAGTTCTTC
TRBD2 | TRBJ2-3 | TRBV23-1 | NA | CASSHYSLAGLTDTQYF | TGCGCCAGCAGTCACTACTCGCTAGCGGGCCTCACAGATACGCAGTATTTT
NA | TRBJ2-4 | TRBV7-9 | NA | CASSSRELPSGIQYF | TGTGCCAGCAGCTCCCGGGAGCTTCCTTCGGGCATTCAGTACTTC
TRBD2 | TRBJ2-1 | TRBV27 | NA | CASSLWLAGGLNEQFF | TGTGCCAGCAGTTTATGGCTAGCGGGAGGGCTAAATGAGCAGTTCTTC
NA | TRBJ2-5 | TRBV18 | NA | CASSPAGRETQYF | TGTGCCAGCTCACCCGCGGGACGGGAGACCCAGTACTTC
NA | TRBJ2-7 | TRBV28 | NA | CASSLQAGGREQYF | TGTGCCAGCAGTTTACAGGCAGGGGGGCGGGAGCAGTACTTC
NA | TRBJ2-7 | TRBV15 | once | CATSEAVNYEQYF | TGTGCCACCAGTGAAGCGGTTAACTACGAGCAGTACTTC
NA | TRBJ1-5 | TRBV19 | NA | CASSPSGSIIANQPQHF | TGTGCCAGTAGTCCCAGCGGCTCCATTATAGCAAATCAGCCCCAGCATTTT
TRBD1 | TRBJ1-3 | TRBV15 | NA | CATSRGQGSRGNTIYF | TGTGCCACCAGCAGAGGACAGGGGAGTAGGGGAAACACCATATATTTT
TRBD2 | TRBJ2-2 | TRBV7-8 | NA | CASSLERVRGKNTGELFF | TGTGCCAGCAGCTTAGAGAGGGTGCGGGGGAAGAACACCGGGGAGCTGTTTTTT
NA | TRBJ1-1 | TRBV5-5 | NA | CASNALQLANTEAFF | TGTGCCAGCAACGCACTACAGCTAGCTAACACTGAAGCTTTCTTT
TRBD2 | TRBJ2-1 | TRBV4-1 | NA | CASSQALAGGSREQFF | TGCGCCAGCAGCCAGGCACTAGCGGGGGGATCAAGGGAGCAGTTCTTC
TRBD1 | TRBJ2-7 | TRBV18 | NA | CASSPGTGGYYEQYF | TGTGCCAGCTCACCCGGGACAGGGGGCTATTACGAGCAGTACTTC
TRBD2 | TRBJ2-3 | TRBV10-3 | NA | CAISYTSGRPPFPDTQYF | TGTGCCATCAGCTACACTAGCGGGAGGCCCCCTTTCCCGGATACGCAGTATTTT